A single sample is the source of the 30 T cell receptor beta chains below, sequenced in a study of blood T cell repertoires in COVID-19. TCRdb's copy holds only in-frame clones and misses some; the assay was immunoSEQ multiplex PCR. This repertoire shows around 100,000 clones, just under 90% found once; its top ten account for over 15%. Sequenced material: peripheral blood. Receptors originate from a human donor in a cohort sampled during active COVID-19.

The CDR3 DNA reads TGTGCCATCAGCCCGACTAGCGGCTCCTACGAGCAGTACTTC. It translates to CAISPTSGSYEQYF. The V gene is TRBV10-3, the J gene TRBJ2-7, with 9 bases lining up with TRBD2. V shed 6 bases and J 0 bases; nucleotides not matched to a gene: 3. CDR1 ENHRY and CDR2 SYGVKD come from the germline V gene. This CDR3 has 14 amino acids.

This sequence joins TRBV3-1 (or the pseudogene TRBV3-2) and TRBJ2-7; 9 nucleotides line up with TRBD2. The V gene's germline CDR1 is LGHDT and CDR2 YNNKEL (reference sequence). This CDR3 contains 14 residues. V lost 4 bases to trimming and J lost 4 bases; unmatched junction nucleotides: 5. Here the CDR3 reads CASSLAGATYEQYF. DNA for the CDR3: TGTGCCAGCAGCCTAGCGGGAGCAACGTACGAGCAGTACTTC.

This chain connects TRBV24-1 to TRBJ2-2, with 10 bases aligning to TRBD1. The CDR3 covers 16 residues. Germline loops: CDR1 KGHDR, CDR2 SFDVKD. The V segment lost 2 bases and the J segment 4 bases; nucleotides outside the gene matches: 3. Here the CDR3 reads CATSDSRTGGTGELFF. For the CDR3, the DNA is TGTGCCACCAGTGATTCCCGGACAGGGGGCACCGGGGAGCTGTTTTTT.

V is TRBV24-1 and J is TRBJ2-1, with D tentatively TRBD2 (6 bases). The CDR3 contains 14 residues. Germline CDR1 KGHDR, CDR2 SFDVKD. With 9 bases removed from V and 0 bases from J, the gap between germline ends came to 11 bases. DNA for the CDR3: TGTGCCACCGGAATCGGGGGCTCCTACAATGAGCAGTTCTTC. It yields the protein CATGIGGSYNEQFF.

The genes are TRBV9 and TRBJ2-1, with 15 nucleotides matching TRBD2. CDR1 SGDLS and CDR2 YYNGEE come from the germline V gene. The CDR3 runs to 16 residues. Trimming at V came to 1 base and at J to 7 bases, leaving 3 bases not matched to a gene. CDR3 sequence: CASSVTGTSGRNEQFF. CDR3 DNA sequence: TGTGCCAGCAGCGTAACCGGGACTAGCGGGAGGAATGAGCAGTTCTTC.

The chain couples TRBV19 to TRBJ1-2; 10 bases match TRBD1. CDR1 is LNHDA, CDR2 SQIVND, per germline (reference sequence). This CDR3 has 15 amino acids. V shed 6 bases and J 3 bases; nucleotides not matched to a gene: 7. The CDR3 DNA sequence: TGTGCCAGTAGGGGGACAGGGGAGCCTTACTATGGCTACACCTTC. Its translation is CASRGTGEPYYGYTF.

The rearrangement uses TRBV10-3 and TRBJ1-1; D possibly corresponds to TRBD1 (5 bases). V gave up 6 bases and J gave up 1 base, with 12 bases separating them. The CDR3 extends over 14 amino acids. Per the germline V gene, CDR1 is ENHRY and CDR2 is SYGVKD. CDR3 DNA: TGTGCCATCAGCGCCGGGGACTCGAACACTGAAGCTTTCTTT. It codes for CAISAGDSNTEAFF.

V is TRBV6-5 and J is TRBJ1-2, with 7 bases that match TRBD1. V dropped 5 bases and J dropped 6; count of bases not matched to a gene: 6. The germline CDR1 and CDR2 sequences are MNHEY and SVGAGI. The CDR3 sequence is 13 residues long. As DNA, the CDR3 is TGTGCCAGCAGTCTACAGGGGCTCGATGGCTACACCTTC. Amino acid sequence: CASSLQGLDGYTF.

This chain uses TRBV5-4 with TRBJ1-4, with D unresolved. Trimming shortened V by 1 base and J by 6 bases, and 4 bases separated the two germline ends. This CDR3 region has 12 residues. Germline CDR1 and CDR2: SGHNT and YYREEE (reference sequence). The CDR3 sequence is CASSLQDEKLFF. In nucleotides, the CDR3 is TGTGCCAGCAGCTTGCAGGATGAAAAACTGTTTTTT.

The rearrangement links TRBV3-1 (or the pseudogene TRBV3-2) to TRBJ1-4; TRBD1 aligns across 7 bases. The CDR3 is 15 amino acids. Per germline, CDR1 LGHDT and CDR2 YNNKEL (reference sequence). The junction had 5 bases not matched to a gene; V was cut back by 0 bases and J by 7 bases. The chain's CDR3 is CASSQEGGAGEKLFF. CDR3 nucleotides: TGTGCCAGCAGCCAAGAAGGGGGCGCTGGTGAAAAACTGTTTTTT.

The chain links TRBV2 to TRBJ1-4, with D maybe TRBD1 (6 bases). The CDR3 extends over 15 amino acids. Germline values: CDR1 SNHLY, CDR2 FYNNEI. The V and J ends lost 4 bases and 8 bases respectively, with 17 bases between them. The CDR3 reads CASSVDRTTGEKLFF. CDR3 nucleotide sequence: TGTGCCAGCAGTGTAGACAGGACAACCGGCGAAAAACTGTTTTTT.

The chain couples TRBV29-1 to TRBJ1-2; D unresolved. Deletions cut 7 bases from V and 5 bases from J, with 11 bases between. CDR3 size: 11 residues. Germline V gene lookup returns CDR1 SQVTM and CDR2 ANQGSEA. DNA for the CDR3: TGCAGCGCCTCGACGGGTTATGGCTACACCTTC. Its translation: CSASTGYGYTF.

V gene TRBV11-2 combines with J gene TRBJ2-3; TRBD2 matches at 13 bases. CDR3 length: 18 amino acids. Germline CDR1 reads SGHAT; CDR2 reads FQNNGV. With V trimmed by 0 bases and J by 2 bases, 5 bases remained unmatched. CDR3 residues: CASSLEHGTSGITDTQYF. The CDR3 nucleotides read TGTGCCAGCAGCTTAGAACATGGGACTAGCGGGATCACAGATACGCAGTATTTT.

The CDR3 protein is CASSFTSGGAPNNEQFF. CDR3 DNA sequence: TGTGCCAGCAGCTTTACTAGCGGGGGGGCCCCTAACAATGAGCAGTTCTTC. The chain carries TRBV11-2 and TRBJ2-1, with 13 nucleotides matching TRBD2. Looked up from germline, CDR1 is SGHAT and CDR2 is FQNNGV. V lost 3 bases, J lost 5 bases, and 7 bases stayed unmatched. CDR3 length equals 17 residues.

V and J are TRBV14 and TRBJ2-2; 9 nucleotides align to TRBD2. This CDR3 is 16 amino acids long. CDR1 is SGHDN, CDR2 FVKESK, per germline. The trim removed 7 bases at V and 3 bases at J, leaving 9 bases unmatched. CDR3 sequence (DNA): TGTGCCAGCAAGGGTAGCGGGAGCTCGTACACCGGGGAGCTGTTTTTT. Protein: CASKGSGSSYTGELFF.

The CDR3 is CAISGDSDEQFF. Written as DNA, the CDR3 is TGTGCCATCAGTGGAGACTCCGACGAGCAGTTCTTC. The chain has TRBV10-3 and TRBJ2-1, with D hard to call. Between the trimmed V and J ends, which lost 4 bases and 10 bases, there was a span of 11 bases. The CDR3 is 12 residues long. Per the germline V gene, CDR1 is ENHRY and CDR2 is SYGVKD.

V gene TRBV3-1 (or the pseudogene TRBV3-2) combines with J gene TRBJ1-1; D might be TRBD1 (5 bases). The CDR3 covers 13 residues. Germline V gene lookup returns CDR1 LGHDT and CDR2 YNNKEL (reference sequence). Trimming left V 4 bases short and J 0 bases short, with 6 bases between. For the CDR3, the DNA is TGTGCCAGCAGCCTGACAGTGAACACTGAAGCTTTCTTT. This encodes CASSLTVNTEAFF.

The gene calls are TRBV3-1 (or the pseudogene TRBV3-2) and TRBJ1-1, with a weak D call TRBD1 (6 bases). The ends were cut back, 6 bases at V and 3 bases at J, with 14 bases in the middle. CDR1 is LGHDT and CDR2 is YNNKEL in the germline V gene (reference sequence). The CDR3 length is 14 residues. CDR3 amino acids: CASREDSAYTEAFF. DNA of the CDR3: TGTGCCAGCAGAGAGGACAGTGCGTACACTGAAGCTTTCTTT.

Note on this clone: Other DNA sequences in this sample translate to the same CDR3. The chain is built from TRBV6-5 and TRBJ1-1; D is possibly TRBD1 (5 bases). CDR3 size: 14 residues. Trimming took 4 bases from V and 0 from J, leaving 9 bases between them. Germline V gene sequence: CDR1 MNHEY, CDR2 SVGAGI. The CDR3 nucleotides are TGTGCCAGCAGTTTGGGGCAGCTGAACACTGAAGCTTTCTTT. Translated: CASSLGQLNTEAFF.

The chain uses TRBV18 and TRBJ2-5, with TRBD2 matching over 10 bases. V gave up 3 bases and J gave up 1 base; unmatched junction bases: 2. This CDR3 contains 15 residues. The V gene's germline CDR1 is KGHSH and CDR2 LQKENI. The CDR3 sequence is CASSPLAGAQETQYF. As DNA, the CDR3 is TGTGCCAGCTCACCCCTAGCGGGGGCCCAAGAGACCCAGTACTTC.

The V and J genes are TRBV7-2 and TRBJ2-5, with 8 bases lining up with TRBD2. This CDR3 has 16 amino acids. The V gene end was trimmed by 4 bases and the J gene end by 4 bases; junction bases not matched to a gene: 11. CDR1 and CDR2 from the germline V gene are SGHTA and FQGNSA. DNA for the CDR3: TGTGCCAGCAGCTCAGGTCGGAGCGGGAGTGGAGAGACCCAGTACTTC. Translated, it gives CASSSGRSGSGETQYF.

The chain joins TRBV6-6 to TRBJ1-2; no definite D call. CDR3 size: 12 residues. With 8 bases removed from V and 8 bases from J, the gap between germline ends came to 15 bases. Germline CDR1 and CDR2: MNHNY and SVGAGI (reference sequence). CDR3 bases: TGTGCCAGCGGTGGAGACTTCTACGGCTACACCTTC. The encoded protein is CASGGDFYGYTF.

The J gene is TRBJ2-1, the V gene TRBV11-1; TRBD1 matches 9 bases. Germline CDR1 reads SGHAT; CDR2 reads FQDESV (reference sequence). The CDR3 loop spans 15 amino acids. Unmatched junction bases numbered 1, after V lost 3 bases and J lost 1 base. The CDR3 here is CASSFGQGSYNEQFF. For the CDR3, the DNA is TGTGCCAGCAGCTTTGGACAGGGGTCCTACAATGAGCAGTTCTTC.

This chain connects TRBV7-9 to TRBJ2-1, with D perhaps matching TRBD1 (6 bases). This CDR3 spans 14 amino acids. Germline loops: CDR1 SEHNR, CDR2 FQNEAQ (reference sequence). V was pared by 5 bases and J by 8 bases, with 16 bases between. CDR3 bases: TGTGCCAGCAGCCCCCCCCCGGGGACATATGAGCAGTTCTTC. It is translated as CASSPPPGTYEQFF.

J is TRBJ1-2 and V is TRBV7-8; D is perhaps TRBD1 (5 bases). The germline CDR1 and CDR2 sequences are SGHVS and FQNEAQ. V lost 5 bases and J 7 bases, leaving 20 bases between the germline ends. The CDR3 is made up of 15 amino acids. CDR3 sequence reads: CASSLDGTGRPGYTF. CDR3 coding DNA: TGTGCCAGCAGCCTCGACGGGACGGGGAGGCCTGGCTACACCTTC. Together with reference TRBV7-8 and TRBJ1-2, the CDR3 gives the full variable domain: GAGVSQSPRYKVAKRGQDVALRCDPISGHVSLFWYQQALGQGPEFLTYFQNEAQLDKSGLPSDRFFAERPEGSVSTLKIQRTQQEDSAVYLCASSLDGTGRPGYTFGSGTRLTVV.

This clone was seen only once. The J gene is TRBJ2-5, the V gene TRBV6-5; D is perhaps TRBD1 (6 bases). V was shortened by 2 bases and J by 5 bases, with 15 bases between the two germline ends. This CDR3 has 15 residues. Germline lookup yields CDR1 MNHEY and CDR2 SVGAGI. CDR3 in DNA: TGTGCCAGCAGTTACGCAACAGGGAAGTGGGAGACCCAGTACTTC. Amino acids: CASSYATGKWETQYF.

The chain combines TRBV27 with TRBJ2-7; a possible D gene is TRBD1 (6 bases). There are 12 residues in the CDR3. Looked up from germline, CDR1 is MNHEY and CDR2 is SMNVEV (reference sequence). Trimming removed 10 bases at V and 2 bases at J, with 12 bases between. In nucleotides, the CDR3 is TGTGCCACAGTGGACAGCACCTACGAGCAGTACTTC. Amino acids: CATVDSTYEQYF.

Many counts were recorded for this clone. The V gene is TRBV25-1, the J gene TRBJ1-4; D ambiguous. The CDR3 runs 14 residues. V gave up 4 bases and J gave up 0 bases, with 6 bases separating them. Germline V gene data show CDR1 as MGHDK and CDR2 as SYGVNS. CDR3 sequence reads: CASSAYATNEKLFF. The CDR3 DNA sequence: TGTGCCAGCAGTGCCTATGCAACTAATGAAAAACTGTTTTTT.

The rearrangement uses TRBV4-3 and TRBJ1-1; D may be TRBD1 (6 bases). This CDR3 comprises 14 residues. Looked up from germline, CDR1 is LGHNA and CDR2 is YSLEER. V lost 0 bases to trimming and J lost 2 bases, with 7 bases between them. The CDR3 reads CASSQEGQNTEAFF. Here the CDR3 DNA reads TGCGCCAGCAGCCAAGAGGGACAAAACACTGAAGCTTTCTTT.

This clone is a singleton in its sample. The gene calls are TRBV9 and TRBJ2-2; D unclear. Trimming took 4 bases from V and 0 from J, leaving 10 bases between them. In germline, CDR1 is SGDLS, CDR2 YYNGEE. The CDR3 sequence is 15 residues long. CDR3: CASSSPLANTGELFF. DNA of the CDR3: TGTGCCAGCAGCTCCCCACTTGCGAACACCGGGGAGCTGTTTTTT.